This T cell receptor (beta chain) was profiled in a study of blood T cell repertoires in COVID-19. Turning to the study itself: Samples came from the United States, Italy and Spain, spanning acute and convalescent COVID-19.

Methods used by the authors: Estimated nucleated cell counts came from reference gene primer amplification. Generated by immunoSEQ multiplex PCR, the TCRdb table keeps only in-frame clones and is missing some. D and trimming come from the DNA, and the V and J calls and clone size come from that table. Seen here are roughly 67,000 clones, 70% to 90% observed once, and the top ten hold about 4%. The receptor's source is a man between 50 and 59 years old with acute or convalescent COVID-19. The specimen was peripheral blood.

The CDR3 region is CASSPGDTTYGYTF. In nucleotides, the CDR3 is TGCGCCAGCAGCCCGGGGGATACCACCTATGGCTACACCTTC. The chain recombines TRBV5-1 with TRBJ1-2, with TRBD1 as a possible D gene (5 bases). Per germline, CDR1 SGHRS and CDR2 YFSETQ. There are 14 residues in the CDR3. V was clipped by 4 bases and J by 4 bases, with 14 bases between them.